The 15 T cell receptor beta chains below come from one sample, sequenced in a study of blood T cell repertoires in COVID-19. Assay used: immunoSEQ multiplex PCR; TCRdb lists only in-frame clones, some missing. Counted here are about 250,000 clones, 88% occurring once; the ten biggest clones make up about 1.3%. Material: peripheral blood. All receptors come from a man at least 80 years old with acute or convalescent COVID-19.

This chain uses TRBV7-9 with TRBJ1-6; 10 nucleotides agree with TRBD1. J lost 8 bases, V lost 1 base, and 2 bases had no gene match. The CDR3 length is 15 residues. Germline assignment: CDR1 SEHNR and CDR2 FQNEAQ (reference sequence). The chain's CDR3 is CASSLVGTGDSPLHF. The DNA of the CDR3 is TGTGCCAGCAGCTTAGTAGGGACAGGGGATTCACCCCTCCACTTT.

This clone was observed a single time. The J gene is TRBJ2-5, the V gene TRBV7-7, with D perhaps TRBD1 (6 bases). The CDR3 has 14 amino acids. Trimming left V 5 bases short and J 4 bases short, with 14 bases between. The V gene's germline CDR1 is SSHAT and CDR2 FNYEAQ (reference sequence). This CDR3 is CASSRLQGGETQYF. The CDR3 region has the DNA TGTGCCAGCAGCCGACTACAGGGTGGAGAGACCCAGTACTTC. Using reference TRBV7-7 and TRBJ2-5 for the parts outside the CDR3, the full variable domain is GAGVSQSPRYKVTKRGQDVTLRCDPISSHATLYWYQQALGQGPEFLTYFNYEAQPDKSGLPSDRFSAERPEGSISTLTIQRTEQRDSAMYRCASSRLQGGETQYFGPGTRLLVL.

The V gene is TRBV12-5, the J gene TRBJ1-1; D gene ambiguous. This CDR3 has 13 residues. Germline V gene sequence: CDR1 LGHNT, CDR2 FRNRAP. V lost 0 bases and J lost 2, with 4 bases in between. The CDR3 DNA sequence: TGTGCTAGTGGTTTGGTACTAAACACTGAAGCTTTCTTT. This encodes CASGLVLNTEAFF.

For the CDR3, the DNA is TGCAGCGTTGAATGGGGGACTAGGCCGGACGATGAGCAGTTCTTC. Translated: CSVEWGTRPDDEQFF. The V gene is TRBV29-1, the J gene TRBJ2-1, with 8 positions matching TRBD2. Germline CDR1 SQVTM, CDR2 ANQGSEA. This CDR3 contains 15 residues. V was pared by 2 bases and J by 8 bases, with 11 bases of the junction left unmatched.

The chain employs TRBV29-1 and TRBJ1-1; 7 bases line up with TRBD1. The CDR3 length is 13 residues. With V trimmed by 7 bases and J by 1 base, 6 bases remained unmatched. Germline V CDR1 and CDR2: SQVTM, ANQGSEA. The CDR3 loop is CSADRDRNTEAFF. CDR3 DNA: TGCAGCGCCGACCGGGACAGGAACACTGAAGCTTTCTTT.

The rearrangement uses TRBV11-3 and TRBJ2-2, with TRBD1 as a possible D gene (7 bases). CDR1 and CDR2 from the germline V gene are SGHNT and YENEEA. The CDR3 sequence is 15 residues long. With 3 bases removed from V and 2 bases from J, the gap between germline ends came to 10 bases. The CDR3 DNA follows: TGTGCCAGCAGCTTGACAGGGACTAACACCGGGGAGCTGTTTTTT. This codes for CASSLTGTNTGELFF.

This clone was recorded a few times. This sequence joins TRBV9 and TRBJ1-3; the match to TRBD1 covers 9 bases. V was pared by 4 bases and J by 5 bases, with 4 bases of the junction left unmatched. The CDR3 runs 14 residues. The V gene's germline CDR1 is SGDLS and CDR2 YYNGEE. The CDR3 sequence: CASSLGTGRNTIYF. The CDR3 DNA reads TGTGCCAGCAGCTTGGGGACAGGGAGAAACACCATATATTTT.

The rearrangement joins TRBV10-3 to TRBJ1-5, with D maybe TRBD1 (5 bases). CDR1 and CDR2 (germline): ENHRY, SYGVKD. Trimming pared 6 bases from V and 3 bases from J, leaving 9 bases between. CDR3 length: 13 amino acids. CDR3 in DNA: TGTGCCATCAGCGGGGGGGACAATCAGCCCCAGCATTTT. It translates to CAISGGDNQPQHF.

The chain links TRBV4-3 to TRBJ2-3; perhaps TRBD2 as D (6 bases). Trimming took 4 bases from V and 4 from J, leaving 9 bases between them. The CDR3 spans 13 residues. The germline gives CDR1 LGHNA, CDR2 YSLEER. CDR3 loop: CASSLGLSDTQYF. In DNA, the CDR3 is TGCGCCAGCAGCCTCGGACTATCAGATACGCAGTATTTT.

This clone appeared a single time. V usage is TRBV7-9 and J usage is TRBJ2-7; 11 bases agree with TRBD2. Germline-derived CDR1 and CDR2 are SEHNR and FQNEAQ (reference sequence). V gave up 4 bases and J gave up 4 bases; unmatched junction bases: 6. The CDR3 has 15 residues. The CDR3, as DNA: TGTGCCAGCAGCTCCCTGACTAGCGGGGTGTACGAGCAGTACTTC. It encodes CASSSLTSGVYEQYF. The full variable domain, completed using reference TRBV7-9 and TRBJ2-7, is DTGVSQNPRHKITKRGQNVTFRCDPISEHNRLYWYRQTLGQGPEFLTYFQNEAQLEKSRLLSDRFSAERPKGSFSTLEIQRTEQGDSAMYLCASSSLTSGVYEQYFGPGTRLTVT.

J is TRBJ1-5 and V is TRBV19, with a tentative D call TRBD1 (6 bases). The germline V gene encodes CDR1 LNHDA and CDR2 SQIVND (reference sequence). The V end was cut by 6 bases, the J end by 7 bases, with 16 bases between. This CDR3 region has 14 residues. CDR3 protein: CASRTPGVWQPQHF. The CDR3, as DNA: TGTGCCAGTAGAACCCCAGGGGTCTGGCAGCCCCAGCATTTT.

The CDR3 here is CASSPIRDRGTNEQFF. DNA for the CDR3: TGTGCCAGTAGTCCCATCCGGGACAGGGGGACCAATGAGCAGTTCTTC. The V gene is TRBV19, the J gene TRBJ2-1, with TRBD1 matching 11 bases. The length of the CDR3 is 16 residues. The germline V gene encodes CDR1 LNHDA and CDR2 SQIVND (reference sequence). Trimming cost V 5 bases and J 6 bases; bases outside gene matches: 9.

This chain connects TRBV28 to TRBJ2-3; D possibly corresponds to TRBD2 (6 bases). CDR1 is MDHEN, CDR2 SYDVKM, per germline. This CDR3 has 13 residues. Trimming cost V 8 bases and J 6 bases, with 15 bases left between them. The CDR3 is CASLGAGKDTQYF. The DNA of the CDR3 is TGTGCCAGCTTAGGGGCGGGGAAGGATACGCAGTATTTT.

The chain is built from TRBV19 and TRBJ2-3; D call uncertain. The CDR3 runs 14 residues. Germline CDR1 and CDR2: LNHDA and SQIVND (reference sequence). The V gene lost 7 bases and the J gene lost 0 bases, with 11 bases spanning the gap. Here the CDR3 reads CASTQDSSTDTQYF. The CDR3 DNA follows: TGTGCCAGTACCCAAGACTCTAGCACAGATACGCAGTATTTT.

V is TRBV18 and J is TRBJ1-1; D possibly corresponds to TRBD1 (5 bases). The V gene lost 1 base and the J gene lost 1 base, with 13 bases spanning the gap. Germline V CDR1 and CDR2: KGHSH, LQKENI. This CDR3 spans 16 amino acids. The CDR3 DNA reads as TGTGCCAGCTCACCACGTGGGGCAGATGAGAACACTGAAGCTTTCTTT. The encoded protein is CASSPRGADENTEAFF.